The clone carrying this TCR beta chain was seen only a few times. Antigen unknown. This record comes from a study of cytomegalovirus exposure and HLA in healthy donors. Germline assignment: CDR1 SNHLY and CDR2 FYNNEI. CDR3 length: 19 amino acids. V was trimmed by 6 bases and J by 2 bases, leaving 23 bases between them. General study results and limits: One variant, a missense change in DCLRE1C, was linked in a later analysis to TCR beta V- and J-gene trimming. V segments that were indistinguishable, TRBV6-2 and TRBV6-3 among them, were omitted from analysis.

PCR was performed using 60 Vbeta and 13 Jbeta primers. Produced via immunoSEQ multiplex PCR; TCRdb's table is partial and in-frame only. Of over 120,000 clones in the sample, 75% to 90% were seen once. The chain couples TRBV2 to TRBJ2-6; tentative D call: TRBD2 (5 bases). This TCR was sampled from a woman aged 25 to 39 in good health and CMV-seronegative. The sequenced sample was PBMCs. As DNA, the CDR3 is TGTGCCAGCAGAGCCCGGGGAGCGCAAGGCTACGCTGGGGCCAACGTCCTGACTTTC. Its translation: CASRARGAQGYAGANVLTF.